A selection of T cell receptor beta chains follows, all from one sample in a study of technical replicates of blood from several donors. TCRdb's table, derived via immunoSEQ multiplex PCR, lists solely in-frame clones and lacks some. Found here are around 80,000 clones, roughly 92% of them singletons; the top ten hold more than 0.2%. Sequencing was performed on T cells isolated from PBMCs. These receptors were taken from a human donor in good health. CDR3s include the opening cysteine and the closing phenylalanine or tryptophan. D genes are given only for firm matches. Expanded clones are given a class, and other clones once, few, many or no size at all.

abundance: once
j_gene: TRBJ2-5
v_gene: TRBV5-4
d_gene: TRBD2
CDR3nt: TGTGCCAGCAGCTTAAGAGCGGGGTTAGAGACCCAGTACTTC
CDR3aa: CASSLRAGLETQYF

abundance: once
j_gene: TRBJ1-4
v_gene: TRBV27
d_gene: NA
CDR3nt: TGTGCCAGCAGTGACGGAGGGACGGAAAAACTGTTTTTT
CDR3aa: CASSDGGTEKLFF

abundance: NA
j_gene: TRBJ1-1
v_gene: TRBV28
d_gene: TRBD1
CDR3nt: TGTGCCAGCACCCCAAGTCAGGGGGCTTTTAACACTGAAGCTTTCTTT
CDR3aa: CASTPSQGAFNTEAFF

abundance: NA
j_gene: TRBJ2-1
v_gene: TRBV7-3
d_gene: TRBD2
CDR3nt: TGTGCCAGCAGACGTACTAGCGGGGGTTACAATGAGCAGTTCTTC
CDR3aa: CASRRTSGGYNEQFF

abundance: NA
j_gene: TRBJ1-1
v_gene: TRBV5-5
d_gene: NA
CDR3nt: TGTGCCAGCAGCCGGCAGGGGAACACTGAAGCTTTCTTT
CDR3aa: CASSRQGNTEAFF

abundance: few
j_gene: TRBJ2-3
v_gene: TRBV27
d_gene: NA
CDR3nt: TGTGCCAGCAGCTTAAGGGCCAGGGGCACAGATACGCAGTATTTT
CDR3aa: CASSLRARGTDTQYF

abundance: NA
j_gene: TRBJ2-3
v_gene: TRBV13
d_gene: NA
CDR3nt: TGTGCCAGCAGCACTTCTAGCGCGAGCACAGATACGCAGTATTTT
CDR3aa: CASSTSSASTDTQYF

abundance: NA
j_gene: TRBJ2-3
v_gene: TRBV7-9
d_gene: NA
CDR3nt: TGTGCCAGCAGCCTATCCGGGACTCCACGCACAGATACGCAGTATTTT
CDR3aa: CASSLSGTPRTDTQYF

abundance: NA
j_gene: TRBJ2-7
v_gene: TRBV5-1
d_gene: TRBD1
CDR3nt: TGCGCCAGCAGCTTGTCGGGACAGGACGAGCAGTACTTC
CDR3aa: CASSLSGQDEQYF

abundance: NA
j_gene: TRBJ1-1
v_gene: TRBV4-1
d_gene: NA
CDR3nt: TGCGCCAGCAGCCAAGGCGGTAGCACTGAAGCTTTCTTT
CDR3aa: CASSQGGSTEAFF

abundance: NA
j_gene: TRBJ1-2
v_gene: TRBV27
d_gene: TRBD1
CDR3nt: TGTGCCAGCAGTCCGACAGGGTATGGCTACACCTTC
CDR3aa: CASSPTGYGYTF

abundance: NA
j_gene: TRBJ2-3
v_gene: TRBV29-1
d_gene: NA
CDR3nt: TGCAGCGTACCGGACTCCTTAGCCCCAGATACGCAGTATTTT
CDR3aa: CSVPDSLAPDTQYF

abundance: NA
j_gene: TRBJ2-1
v_gene: TRBV5-4
d_gene: NA
CDR3nt: TGTGCCAGCAGTGATACAGGGTTATCCTACAATGAGCAGTTCTTC
CDR3aa: CASSDTGLSYNEQFF

abundance: few
j_gene: TRBJ1-5
v_gene: TRBV5-6
d_gene: NA
CDR3nt: TGTGCCAGCAGCTTCGAAGGGAGGAATCAGCCCCAGCATTTT
CDR3aa: CASSFEGRNQPQHF

abundance: NA
j_gene: TRBJ2-6
v_gene: TRBV2
d_gene: NA
CDR3nt: TGTGCCAGCAGTGAGATAGCAAATCCTAACGTCCTGACTTTC
CDR3aa: CASSEIANPNVLTF

abundance: once
j_gene: TRBJ2-4
v_gene: TRBV29-1
d_gene: NA
CDR3nt: TGCAGCGTCTTAGAGGGGGGGGGCAAAAACATTCAGTACTTC
CDR3aa: CSVLEGGGKNIQYF

abundance: NA
j_gene: TRBJ2-7
v_gene: TRBV2
d_gene: NA
CDR3nt: TGTGCCAGCGGGGACGGGAGTAGGCAGTACTTC
CDR3aa: CASGDGSRQYF

abundance: NA
j_gene: TRBJ1-3
v_gene: TRBV13
d_gene: TRBD1
CDR3nt: TGTGCCAGCAGCCGGGGACAGGGGGCCCTCTCTGGAAACACCATATATTTT
CDR3aa: CASSRGQGALSGNTIYF

abundance: once
j_gene: TRBJ2-1
v_gene: TRBV19
d_gene: NA
CDR3nt: TGTGCCAGTAGCTTACGGGAGTTCACCCGCAATGAGCAGTTCTTC
CDR3aa: CASSLREFTRNEQFF

abundance: NA
j_gene: TRBJ1-2
v_gene: TRBV10-1
d_gene: TRBD1
CDR3nt: TGCGCCAGCAGTGTTCGGAGAGTATCCAAGGACAGGGGCTATGGCTACACCTTC
CDR3aa: CASSVRRVSKDRGYGYTF

abundance: NA
j_gene: TRBJ2-7
v_gene: TRBV9
d_gene: NA
CDR3nt: TGTGCCAGCAGCGTTTCCGGGACTTTTGATTGGGAGCAGTACTTC
CDR3aa: CASSVSGTFDWEQYF

abundance: few
j_gene: TRBJ1-6
v_gene: TRBV7-6
d_gene: NA
CDR3nt: TGTGCCAGCAGCTTACCCCTCTCACCCCTCCACTTT
CDR3aa: CASSLPLSPLHF

abundance: NA
j_gene: TRBJ2-7
v_gene: TRBV10-3
d_gene: NA
CDR3nt: TGTGCCATCAGTGGGGAGACCTACGAGCAGTACTTC
CDR3aa: CAISGETYEQYF

abundance: NA
j_gene: TRBJ1-3
v_gene: TRBV7-9
d_gene: TRBD1
CDR3nt: TGTGCCAGCAGCTTTGGGGACAGGATGGGAGACACCATATATTTT
CDR3aa: CASSFGDRMGDTIYF

abundance: NA
j_gene: TRBJ2-1
v_gene: TRBV7-9
d_gene: TRBD1
CDR3nt: TGTGCCAGCAGCCATACGACAGGGTTTAAATCCAACAATGAGCAGTTCTTC
CDR3aa: CASSHTTGFKSNNEQFF

abundance: NA
j_gene: TRBJ2-4
v_gene: TRBV28
d_gene: TRBD2
CDR3nt: TGTGCCAGCAGCCTAGCGGGAGGGGTAGCCAAAAACATTCAGTACTTC
CDR3aa: CASSLAGGVAKNIQYF

abundance: NA
j_gene: TRBJ1-1
v_gene: TRBV5-4
d_gene: NA
CDR3nt: TGTGCCAGCAGCTTGGATACAGCAAACACTGAAGCTTTCTTT
CDR3aa: CASSLDTANTEAFF

abundance: NA
j_gene: TRBJ2-5
v_gene: TRBV28
d_gene: TRBD1
CDR3nt: TGTGCCAGCAGTTTTCCAACAGGGGTGGCCCAGTACTTC
CDR3aa: CASSFPTGVAQYF

abundance: NA
j_gene: TRBJ1-2
v_gene: TRBV10-3
d_gene: NA
CDR3nt: TGTGCCATCAGAGTCACAGGGACGCGCGGCTACACCTTC
CDR3aa: CAIRVTGTRGYTF

abundance: NA
j_gene: TRBJ2-5
v_gene: TRBV5-4
d_gene: TRBD2
CDR3nt: TGTGCCAGTAGCGCGGAGGCGGGAGGAGAGACCCAGTACTTC
CDR3aa: CASSAEAGGETQYF

abundance: NA
j_gene: TRBJ1-1
v_gene: TRBV6-1
d_gene: TRBD1
CDR3nt: TGTGCCAGCAGCGGGGACAGGACCACTGAAGCTTTCTTT
CDR3aa: CASSGDRTTEAFF

abundance: once
j_gene: TRBJ1-5
v_gene: TRBV7-9
d_gene: TRBD1
CDR3nt: TGTGCCAGCAGCGTCTCGGACAGGAGATTTGGACAGCCCCAGCATTTT
CDR3aa: CASSVSDRRFGQPQHF